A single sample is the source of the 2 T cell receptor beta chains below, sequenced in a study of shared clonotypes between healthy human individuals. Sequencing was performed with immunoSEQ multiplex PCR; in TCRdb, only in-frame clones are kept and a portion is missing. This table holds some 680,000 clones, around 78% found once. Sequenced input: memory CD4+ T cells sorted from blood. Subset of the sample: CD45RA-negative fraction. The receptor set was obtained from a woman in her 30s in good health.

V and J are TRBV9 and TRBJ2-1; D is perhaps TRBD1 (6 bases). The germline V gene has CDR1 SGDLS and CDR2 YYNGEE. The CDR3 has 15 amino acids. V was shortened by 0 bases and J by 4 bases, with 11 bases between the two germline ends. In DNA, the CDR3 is TGTGCCAGCAGCGTAGCTGGACAGTCATACAATGAGCAGTTCTTC. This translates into CASSVAGQSYNEQFF.

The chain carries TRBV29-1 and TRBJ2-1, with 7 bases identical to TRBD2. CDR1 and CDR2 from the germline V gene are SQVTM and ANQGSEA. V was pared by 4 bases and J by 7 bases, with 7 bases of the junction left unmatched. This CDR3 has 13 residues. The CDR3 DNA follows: TGCAGCGTTGCACGGGAGGCGGGGAATGAGCAGTTCTTC. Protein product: CSVAREAGNEQFF.